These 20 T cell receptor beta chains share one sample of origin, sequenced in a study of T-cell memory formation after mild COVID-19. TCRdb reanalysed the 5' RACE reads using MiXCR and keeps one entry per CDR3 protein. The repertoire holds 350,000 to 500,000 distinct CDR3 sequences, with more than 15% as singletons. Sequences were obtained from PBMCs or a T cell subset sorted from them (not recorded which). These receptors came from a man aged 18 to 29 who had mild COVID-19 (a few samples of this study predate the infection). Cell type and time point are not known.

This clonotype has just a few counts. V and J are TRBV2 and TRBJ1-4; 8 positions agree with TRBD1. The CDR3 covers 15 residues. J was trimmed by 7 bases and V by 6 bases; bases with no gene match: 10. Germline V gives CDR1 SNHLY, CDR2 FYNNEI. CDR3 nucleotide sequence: TGTGCCAGCAGGTTCCAGGGGGCCACCGGTGAAAAACTGTTTTTT. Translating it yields CASRFQGATGEKLFF.

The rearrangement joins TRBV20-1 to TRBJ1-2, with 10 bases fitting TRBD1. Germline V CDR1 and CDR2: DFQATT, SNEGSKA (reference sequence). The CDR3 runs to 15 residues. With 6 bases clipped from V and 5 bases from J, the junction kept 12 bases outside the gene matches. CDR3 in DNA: TGCAGTGCCCAGCCGGGACAGGGGAGATTATATGGCTACACCTTC. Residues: CSAQPGQGRLYGYTF.

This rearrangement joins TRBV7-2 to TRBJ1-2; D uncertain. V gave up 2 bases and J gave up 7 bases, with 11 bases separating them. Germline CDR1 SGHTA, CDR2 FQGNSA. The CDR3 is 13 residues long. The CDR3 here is CASSLTEAGGYTF. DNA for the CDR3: TGTGCCAGCAGCTTAACAGAGGCTGGTGGCTACACCTTC.

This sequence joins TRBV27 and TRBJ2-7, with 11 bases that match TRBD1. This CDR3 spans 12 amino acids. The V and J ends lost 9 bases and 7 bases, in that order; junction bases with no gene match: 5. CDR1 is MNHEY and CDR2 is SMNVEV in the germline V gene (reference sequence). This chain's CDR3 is CARVGQGGEQYF. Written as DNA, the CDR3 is TGTGCCAGAGTGGGACAGGGGGGAGAGCAGTACTTC.

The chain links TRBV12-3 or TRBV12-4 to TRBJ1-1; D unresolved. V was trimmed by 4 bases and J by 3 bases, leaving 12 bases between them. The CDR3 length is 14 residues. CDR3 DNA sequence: TGTGCCAGCAGTTCGGTGGGATTGGACACTGAAGCTTTCTTT. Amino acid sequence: CASSSVGLDTEAFF.

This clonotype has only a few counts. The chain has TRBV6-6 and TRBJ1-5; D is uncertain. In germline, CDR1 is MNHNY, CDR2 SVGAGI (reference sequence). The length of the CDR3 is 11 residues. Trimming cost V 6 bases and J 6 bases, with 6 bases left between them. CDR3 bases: TGTGCCAGCAGCCAGAGTCAGCCCCAGCATTTT. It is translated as CASSQSQPQHF.

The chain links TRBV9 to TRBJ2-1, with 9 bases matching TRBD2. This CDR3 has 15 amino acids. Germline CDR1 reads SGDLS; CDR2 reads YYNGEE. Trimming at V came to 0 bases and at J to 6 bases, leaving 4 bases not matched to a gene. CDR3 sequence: CASSVAAGGGNEQFF. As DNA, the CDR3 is TGTGCCAGCAGCGTAGCTGCGGGAGGGGGCAATGAGCAGTTCTTC.

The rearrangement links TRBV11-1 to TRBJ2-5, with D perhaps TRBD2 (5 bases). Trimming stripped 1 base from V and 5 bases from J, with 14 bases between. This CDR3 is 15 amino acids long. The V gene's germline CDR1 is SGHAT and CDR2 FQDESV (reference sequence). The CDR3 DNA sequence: TGTGCCAGCAGCTTAGGAAAGACGGGAAAGGAGACCCAGTACTTC. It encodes CASSLGKTGKETQYF.

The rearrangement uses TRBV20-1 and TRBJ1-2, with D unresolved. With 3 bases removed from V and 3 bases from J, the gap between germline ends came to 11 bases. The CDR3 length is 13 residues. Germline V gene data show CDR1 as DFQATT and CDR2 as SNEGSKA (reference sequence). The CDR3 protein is CSARARMDYGYTF. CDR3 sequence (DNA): TGCAGTGCTAGGGCCCGAATGGACTATGGCTACACCTTC.

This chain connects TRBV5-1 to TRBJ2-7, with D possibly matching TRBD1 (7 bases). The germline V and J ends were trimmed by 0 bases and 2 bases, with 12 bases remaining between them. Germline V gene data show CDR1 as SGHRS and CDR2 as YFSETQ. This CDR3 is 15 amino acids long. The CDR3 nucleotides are TGCGCCAGCAGCTTGGCGACAGGGAGGACCTACGAGCAGTACGTC. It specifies CASSLATGRTYEQYV.

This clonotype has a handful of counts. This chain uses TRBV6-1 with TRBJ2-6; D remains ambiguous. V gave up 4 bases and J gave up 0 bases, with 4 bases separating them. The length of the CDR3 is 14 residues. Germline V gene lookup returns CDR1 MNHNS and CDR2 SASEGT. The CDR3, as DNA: TGTGCCAGCAGTGTGTTCTCTGGGGCCAACGTCCTGACTTTC. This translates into CASSVFSGANVLTF.

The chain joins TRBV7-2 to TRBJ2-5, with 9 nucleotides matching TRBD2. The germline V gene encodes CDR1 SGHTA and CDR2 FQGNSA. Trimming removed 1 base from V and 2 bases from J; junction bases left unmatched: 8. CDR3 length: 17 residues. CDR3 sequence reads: CASSLVPAGGLQETQYF. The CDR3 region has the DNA TGTGCCAGCAGCTTAGTTCCAGCGGGGGGCTTACAAGAGACCCAGTACTTC.

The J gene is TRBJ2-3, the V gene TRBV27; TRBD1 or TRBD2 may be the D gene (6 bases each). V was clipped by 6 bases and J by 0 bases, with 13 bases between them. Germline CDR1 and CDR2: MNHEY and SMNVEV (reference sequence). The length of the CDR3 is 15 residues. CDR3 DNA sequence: TGTGCCAGCAGCAGACTAGGGGGGAGCACAGATACGCAGTATTTT. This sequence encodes CASSRLGGSTDTQYF.

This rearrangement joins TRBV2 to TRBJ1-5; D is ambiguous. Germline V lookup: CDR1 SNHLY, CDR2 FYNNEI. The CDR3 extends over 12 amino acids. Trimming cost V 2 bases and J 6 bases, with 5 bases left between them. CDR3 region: CASSEQLQPQHF. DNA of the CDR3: TGTGCCAGCAGTGAACAGCTTCAGCCCCAGCATTTT.

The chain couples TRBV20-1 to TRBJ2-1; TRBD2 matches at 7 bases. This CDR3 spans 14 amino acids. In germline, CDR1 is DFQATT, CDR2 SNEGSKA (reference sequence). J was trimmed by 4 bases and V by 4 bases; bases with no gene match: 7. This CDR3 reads CSANRLAHYNEQFF. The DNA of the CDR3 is TGCAGTGCTAATCGACTAGCTCATTACAATGAGCAGTTCTTC.

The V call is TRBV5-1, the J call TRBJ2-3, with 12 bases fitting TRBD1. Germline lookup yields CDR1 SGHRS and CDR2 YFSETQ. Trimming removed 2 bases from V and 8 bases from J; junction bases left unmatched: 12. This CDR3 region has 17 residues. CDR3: CASSFSIGTGGEGTQYF. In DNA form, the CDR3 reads TGCGCCAGCAGCTTCAGCATTGGGACAGGGGGCGAGGGTACGCAGTATTTT.

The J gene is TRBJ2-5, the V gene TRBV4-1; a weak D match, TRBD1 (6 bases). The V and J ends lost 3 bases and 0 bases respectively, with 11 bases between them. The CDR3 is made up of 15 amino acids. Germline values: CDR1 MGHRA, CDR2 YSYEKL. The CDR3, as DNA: TGCGCCAGCAGCCACGGCAGGGGCTACCAAGAGACCCAGTACTTC. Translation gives CASSHGRGYQETQYF.

The CDR3 DNA reads as TGTGCCAGCTCACCAGGACAGGGGTACTATGGCTACACCTTC. This translates into CASSPGQGYYGYTF. The chain recombines TRBV18 with TRBJ1-2; TRBD1 agrees at 9 bases. CDR1 KGHSH and CDR2 LQKENI come from the germline V gene. This CDR3 has 14 residues. The V gene end was trimmed by 2 bases and the J gene end by 3 bases; junction bases not matched to a gene: 1.

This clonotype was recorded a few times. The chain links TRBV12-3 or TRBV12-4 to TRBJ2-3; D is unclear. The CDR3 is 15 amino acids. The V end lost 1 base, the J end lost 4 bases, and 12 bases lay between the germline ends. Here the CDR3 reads CASSLVGHVADTQYF. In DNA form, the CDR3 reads TGTGCCAGCAGTTTAGTAGGTCACGTGGCAGATACGCAGTATTTT.

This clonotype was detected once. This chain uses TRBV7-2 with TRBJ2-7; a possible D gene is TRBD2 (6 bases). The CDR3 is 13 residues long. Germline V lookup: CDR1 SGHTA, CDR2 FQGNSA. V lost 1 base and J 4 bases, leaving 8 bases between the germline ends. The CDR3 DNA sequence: TGTGCCAGCAGCTTAGGGGGGGAATACGAGCAGTACTTC. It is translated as CASSLGGEYEQYF.